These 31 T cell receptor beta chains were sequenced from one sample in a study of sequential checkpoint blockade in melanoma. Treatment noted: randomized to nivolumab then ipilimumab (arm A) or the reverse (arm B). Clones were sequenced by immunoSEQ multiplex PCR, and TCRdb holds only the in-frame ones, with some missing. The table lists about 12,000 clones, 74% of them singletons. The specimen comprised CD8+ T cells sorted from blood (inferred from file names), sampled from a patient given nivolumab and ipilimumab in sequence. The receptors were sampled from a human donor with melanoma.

CDR3 in DNA: TGTGCCAGTAGTATAGTCGGCAATGAGCAGTTCTTC. It encodes CASSIVGNEQFF. The chain employs TRBV19 and TRBJ2-1; no clear D. The germline V gene encodes CDR1 LNHDA and CDR2 SQIVND (reference sequence). This CDR3 is 12 amino acids long. V was clipped by 1 base and J by 6 bases, with 4 bases between them.

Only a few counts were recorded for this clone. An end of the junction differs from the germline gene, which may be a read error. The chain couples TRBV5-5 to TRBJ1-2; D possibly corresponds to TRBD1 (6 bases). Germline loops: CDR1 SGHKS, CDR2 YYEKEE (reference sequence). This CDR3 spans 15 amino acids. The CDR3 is CASSQEWGPGYGYTF. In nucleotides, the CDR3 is TGCGCCAGCAGCCAAGAGTGGGGGCCTGGCTATGGCTACACCTTC.

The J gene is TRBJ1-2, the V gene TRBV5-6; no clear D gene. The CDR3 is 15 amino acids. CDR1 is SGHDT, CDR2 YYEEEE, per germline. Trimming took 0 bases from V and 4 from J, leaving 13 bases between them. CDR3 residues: CASSLAYGVSYGYTF. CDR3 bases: TGTGCCAGCAGCTTGGCGTACGGGGTCTCCTATGGCTACACCTTC.

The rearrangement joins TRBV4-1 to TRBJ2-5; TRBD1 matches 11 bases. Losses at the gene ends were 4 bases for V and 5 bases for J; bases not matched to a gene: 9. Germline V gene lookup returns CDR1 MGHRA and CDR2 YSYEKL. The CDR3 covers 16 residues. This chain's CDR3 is CASSRLGQGVRETQYF. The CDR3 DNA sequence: TGCGCCAGCAGCCGCTTGGGACAGGGGGTACGGGAGACCCAGTACTTC.

CDR3 DNA sequence: TGTGCCAGTAGCCAACACAGCTACGAGCAGTACTTC. Residues: CASSQHSYEQYF. V and J are TRBV19 and TRBJ2-7; the D is unclear. V dropped 6 bases and J dropped 3 bases, with 9 bases sitting between them. The CDR3 extends over 12 amino acids. Per the germline V gene, CDR1 is LNHDA and CDR2 is SQIVND (reference sequence).

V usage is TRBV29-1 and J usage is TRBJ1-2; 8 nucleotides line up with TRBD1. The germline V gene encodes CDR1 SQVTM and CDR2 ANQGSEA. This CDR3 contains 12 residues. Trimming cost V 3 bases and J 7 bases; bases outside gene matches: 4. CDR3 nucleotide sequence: TGCAGCGTTGATGGACAGGGCTTTGGCTACACCTTC. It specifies CSVDGQGFGYTF.

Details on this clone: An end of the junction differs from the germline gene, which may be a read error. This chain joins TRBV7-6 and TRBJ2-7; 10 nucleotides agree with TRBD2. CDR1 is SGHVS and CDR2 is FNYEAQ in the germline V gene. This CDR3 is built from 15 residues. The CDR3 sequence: CASRLGAGGSYGQYF. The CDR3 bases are TGTGCCAGCAGGCTAGGAGCGGGAGGGTCCTACGGGCAGTACTTC.

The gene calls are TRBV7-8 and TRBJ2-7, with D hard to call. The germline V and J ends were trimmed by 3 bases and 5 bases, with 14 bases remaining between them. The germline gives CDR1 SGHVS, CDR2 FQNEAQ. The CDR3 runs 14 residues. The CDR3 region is CASSFGTQPHEQYV. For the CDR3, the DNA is TGTGCCAGCAGCTTTGGTACACAGCCTCACGAGCAGTACGTC.

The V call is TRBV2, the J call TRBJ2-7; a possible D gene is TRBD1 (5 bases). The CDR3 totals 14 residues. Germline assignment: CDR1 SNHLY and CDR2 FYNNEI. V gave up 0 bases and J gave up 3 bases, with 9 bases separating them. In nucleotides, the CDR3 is TGTGCCAGCAGTGAAGCAGGGGTCAACTACGAGCAGTACTTC. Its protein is CASSEAGVNYEQYF.

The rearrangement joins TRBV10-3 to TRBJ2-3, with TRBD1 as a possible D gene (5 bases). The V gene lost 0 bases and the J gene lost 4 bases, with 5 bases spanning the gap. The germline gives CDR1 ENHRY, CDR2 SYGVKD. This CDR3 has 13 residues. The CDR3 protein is CAISESGADTQYF. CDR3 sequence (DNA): TGTGCCATCAGTGAGTCAGGGGCAGATACGCAGTATTTT.

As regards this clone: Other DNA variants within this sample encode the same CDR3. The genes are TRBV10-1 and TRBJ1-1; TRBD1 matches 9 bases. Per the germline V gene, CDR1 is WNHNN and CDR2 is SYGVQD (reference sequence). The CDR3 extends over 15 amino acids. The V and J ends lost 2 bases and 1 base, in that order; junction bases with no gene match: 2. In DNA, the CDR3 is TGCGCCAGCAGTGAGGGGACAGGGCAGAACACTGAAGCTTTCTTT. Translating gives CASSEGTGQNTEAFF.

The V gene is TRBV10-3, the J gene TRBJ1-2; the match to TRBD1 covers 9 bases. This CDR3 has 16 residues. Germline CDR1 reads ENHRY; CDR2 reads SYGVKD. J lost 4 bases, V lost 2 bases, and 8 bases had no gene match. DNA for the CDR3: TGTGCCATCAGTGAGGGTACAGGGGGCCTGCGCTATGGCTACACCTTC. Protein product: CAISEGTGGLRYGYTF.

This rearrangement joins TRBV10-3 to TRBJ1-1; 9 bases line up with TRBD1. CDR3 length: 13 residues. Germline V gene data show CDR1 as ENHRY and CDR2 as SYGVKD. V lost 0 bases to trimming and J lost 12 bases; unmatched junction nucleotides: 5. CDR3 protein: CAISESGDRDPFF. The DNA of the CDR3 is TGTGCCATCAGTGAGTCGGGGGACAGGGATCCTTTCTTT.

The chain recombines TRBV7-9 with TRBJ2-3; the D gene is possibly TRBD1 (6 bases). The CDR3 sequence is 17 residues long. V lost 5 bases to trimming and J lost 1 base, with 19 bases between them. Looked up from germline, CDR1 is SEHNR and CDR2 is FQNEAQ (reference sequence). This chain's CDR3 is CASSEARRDTGTDTQYF. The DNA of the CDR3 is TGTGCCAGCAGCGAAGCCCGCCGGGACACCGGCACAGATACGCAGTATTTT.

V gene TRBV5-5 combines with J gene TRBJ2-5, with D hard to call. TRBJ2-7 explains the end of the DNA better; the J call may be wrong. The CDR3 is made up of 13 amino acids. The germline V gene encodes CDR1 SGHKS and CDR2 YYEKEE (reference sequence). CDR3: CASSFEPPYEQYF. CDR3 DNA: TGTGCCAGCAGTTTCGAGCCGCCGTACGAGCAGTACTTC.

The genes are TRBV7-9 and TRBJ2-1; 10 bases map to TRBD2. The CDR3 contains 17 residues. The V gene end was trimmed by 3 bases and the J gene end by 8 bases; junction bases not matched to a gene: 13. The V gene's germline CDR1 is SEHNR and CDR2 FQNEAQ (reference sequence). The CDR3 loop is CASSFTGGSGGAHEQFF. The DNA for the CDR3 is TGTGCCAGCAGCTTTACCGGAGGGAGCGGGGGGGCCCATGAGCAGTTCTTC.

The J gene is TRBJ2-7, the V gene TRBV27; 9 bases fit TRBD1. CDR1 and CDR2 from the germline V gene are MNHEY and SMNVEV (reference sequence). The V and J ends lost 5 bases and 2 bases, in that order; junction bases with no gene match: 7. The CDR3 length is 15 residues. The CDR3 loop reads CASSPRGQGAYEQYV. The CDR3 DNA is TGTGCCAGCAGTCCAAGGGGACAGGGTGCCTACGAGCAGTACGTC.

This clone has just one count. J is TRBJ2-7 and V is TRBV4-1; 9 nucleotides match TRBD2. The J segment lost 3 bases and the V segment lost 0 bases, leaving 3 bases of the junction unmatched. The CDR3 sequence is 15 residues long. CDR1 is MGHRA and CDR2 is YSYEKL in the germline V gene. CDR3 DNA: TGCGCCAGCAGCCAAGATCGCGGGGGGGGCTACGAGCAGTACGTC. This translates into CASSQDRGGGYEQYV.

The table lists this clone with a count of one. CDR3 nucleotide sequence: TGCAGCGTTGGATCTCAGTCTGGGCAGTTCTTC. Its protein is CSVGSQSGQFF. V gene TRBV29-1 combines with J gene TRBJ2-1; D not resolved. V lost 4 bases and J lost 12, with 13 bases in between. Per germline, CDR1 SQVTM and CDR2 ANQGSEA. The CDR3 has 11 residues.

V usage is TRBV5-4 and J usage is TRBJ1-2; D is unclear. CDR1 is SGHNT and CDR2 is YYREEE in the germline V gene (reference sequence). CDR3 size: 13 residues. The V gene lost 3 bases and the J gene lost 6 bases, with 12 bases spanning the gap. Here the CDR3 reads CASSSLGGDGYTF. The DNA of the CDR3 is TGTGCCAGCAGCTCCCTAGGCGGGGATGGCTACACCTTC.

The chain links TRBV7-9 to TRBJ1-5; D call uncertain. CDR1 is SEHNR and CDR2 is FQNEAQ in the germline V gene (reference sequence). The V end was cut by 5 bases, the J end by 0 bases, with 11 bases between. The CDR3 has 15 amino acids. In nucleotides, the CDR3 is TGTGCCAGCAGCGCTCTAGGATCTAGCAATCAGCCCCAGCATTTT. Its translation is CASSALGSSNQPQHF.

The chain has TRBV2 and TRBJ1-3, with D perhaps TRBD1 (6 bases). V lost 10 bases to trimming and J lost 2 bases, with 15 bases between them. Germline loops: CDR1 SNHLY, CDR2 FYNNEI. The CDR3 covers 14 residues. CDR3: CAIDHREAGNTIYF. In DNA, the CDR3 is TGTGCCATTGATCACAGGGAAGCTGGAAACACCATATATTTT. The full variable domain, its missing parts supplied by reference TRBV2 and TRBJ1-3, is EPEVTQTPSHQVTQMGQEVILRCVPISNHLYFYWYRQILGQKVEFLVSFYNNEISEKSEIFDDQFSVERPDGSNFTLKIRSTKLEDSAMYFCAIDHREAGNTIYFGEGSWLTVV.

The CDR3 sequence: CASSETTQTNYGYTF. The CDR3 nucleotides read TGTGCCAGCAGTGAGACAACACAAACCAACTATGGCTACACCTTC. The genes are TRBV2 and TRBJ1-2; D uncertain. Germline CDR1 is SNHLY and CDR2 is FYNNEI. The CDR3 runs 15 residues. Trimming took 3 bases from V and 2 from J, leaving 13 bases between them.

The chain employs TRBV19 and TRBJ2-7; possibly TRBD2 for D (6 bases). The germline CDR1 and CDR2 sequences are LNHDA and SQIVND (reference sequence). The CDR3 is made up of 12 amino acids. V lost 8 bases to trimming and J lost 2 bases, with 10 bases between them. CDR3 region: CASRDSTYEQYF. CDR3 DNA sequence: TGTGCCAGTCGGGACTCCACCTACGAGCAGTACTTC.

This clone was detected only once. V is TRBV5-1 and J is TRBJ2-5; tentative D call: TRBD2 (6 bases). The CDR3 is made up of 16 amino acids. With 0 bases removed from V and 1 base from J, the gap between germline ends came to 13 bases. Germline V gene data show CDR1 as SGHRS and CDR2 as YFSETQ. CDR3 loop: CASSLDSRDLQETQYF. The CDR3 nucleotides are TGCGCCAGCAGCTTGGACTCGCGGGACCTCCAAGAGACCCAGTACTTC.

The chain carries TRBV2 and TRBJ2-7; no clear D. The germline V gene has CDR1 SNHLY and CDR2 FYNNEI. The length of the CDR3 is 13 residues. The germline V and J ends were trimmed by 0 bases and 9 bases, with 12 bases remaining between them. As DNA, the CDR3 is TGTGCCAGCAGTGAAGCGGGCACCCTTAGGCAGTACGTC. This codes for CASSEAGTLRQYV.

CDR3 sequence reads: CASSFTAMGTEAFF. CDR3 in DNA: TGTGCCAGCAGCTTTACAGCCATGGGCACTGAAGCTTTCTTT. The chain employs TRBV11-1 and TRBJ1-1, with D hard to call. Germline CDR1 reads SGHAT; CDR2 reads FQDESV (reference sequence). The length of the CDR3 is 14 residues. Trimming cost V 3 bases and J 4 bases, with 12 bases left between them.

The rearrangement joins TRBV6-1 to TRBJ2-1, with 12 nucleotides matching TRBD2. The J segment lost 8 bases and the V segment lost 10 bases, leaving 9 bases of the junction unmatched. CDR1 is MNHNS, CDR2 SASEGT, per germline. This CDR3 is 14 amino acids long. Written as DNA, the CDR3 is TGTGCCACCCCGGGACTAGCGGGCCCAGATGAGCAGTTCTTC. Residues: CATPGLAGPDEQFF.

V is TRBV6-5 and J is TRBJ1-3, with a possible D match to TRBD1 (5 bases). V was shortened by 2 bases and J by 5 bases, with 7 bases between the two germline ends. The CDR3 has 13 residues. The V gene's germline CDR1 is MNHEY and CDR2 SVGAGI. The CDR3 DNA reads TGTGCCAGCAGTTACGGGGCGAGAAACACCATATATTTT. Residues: CASSYGARNTIYF.

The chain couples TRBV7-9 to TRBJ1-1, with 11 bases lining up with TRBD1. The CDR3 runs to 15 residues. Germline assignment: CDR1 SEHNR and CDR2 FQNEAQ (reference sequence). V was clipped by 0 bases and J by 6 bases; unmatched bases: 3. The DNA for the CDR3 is TGTGCCAGCAGCTTAGCGGGACAGGGGGACCCTGAAGCTTTCTTT. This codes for CASSLAGQGDPEAFF.

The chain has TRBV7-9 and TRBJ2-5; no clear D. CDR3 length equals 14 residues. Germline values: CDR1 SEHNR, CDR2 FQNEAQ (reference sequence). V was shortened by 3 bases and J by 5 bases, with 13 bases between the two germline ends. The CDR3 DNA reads TGTGCCAGCAGCTTCGGCGGCGGATTTGAGACCCAGTACTTC. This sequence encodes CASSFGGGFETQYF.